Listed below are T cell receptor beta chains from one sample, sequenced in a study of STAT5B mutations in CD4+ large granular lymphocyte leukemia. Using immunoSEQ multiplex PCR, the repertoire was profiled, and TCRdb retains in-frame clones only, with some absent. Here the sample spans about 30,000 clones, around 70% being singletons. The material sequenced was CD4+ T cells from blood buffy coats. The receptors here all came from a human donor in good health. The CDR3 runs from the conserved cysteine through the conserved F or W. D genes are given only for firm matches. Where a row states a size, it is once, few, many or the class of an expanded clone; other rows omit it.

j_call v_call clone_size d_call cdr3_aa cdr3_nt
TRBJ1-5 TRBV30 few NA CAWSVGKDQPQHF TGTGCCTGGAGTGTAGGCAAGGATCAGCCCCAGCATTTT
TRBJ2-3 TRBV5-4 NA NA CASSLDSTDTQYF TGTGCCAGCAGCTTGGACAGCACAGATACGCAGTATTTT
TRBJ1-1 TRBV5-1 NA TRBD1 CASSSSRDRAERMNTEAFF TGCGCCAGCAGCTCTTCACGCGACAGGGCAGAACGGATGAACACTGAAGCTTTCTTT
TRBJ1-5 TRBV11-1 NA TRBD1 CASSLGGTGNQPQHF TGTGCCAGCAGCTTAGGTGGGACAGGGAATCAGCCCCAGCATTTT
TRBJ2-2 TRBV2 NA TRBD1 CASSDGTANTGELFF TGTGCCAGCAGTGACGGGACAGCGAACACCGGGGAGCTGTTTTTT
TRBJ1-5 TRBV2 NA TRBD1 CASSVQGARDFSNQPQHF TGTGCCAGCAGTGTTCAGGGGGCCCGAGATTTCAGCAATCAGCCCCAGCATTTT
TRBJ1-5 TRBV2 NA NA CASSETGPRTNQPQHF TGTGCCAGCAGTGAGACTGGACCGCGAACGAATCAGCCCCAGCATTTT
TRBJ1-1 TRBV28 few NA CASSFEDRFVMNTEAFF TGTGCCAGCAGTTTTGAAGACAGATTTGTTATGAACACTGAAGCTTTCTTT
TRBJ1-6 TRBV5-4 NA NA CASSLGGRDNSPLHF TGTGCCAGCAGCTTGGGGGGGCGCGATAATTCACCCCTCCACTTT
TRBJ1-4 TRBV9 few TRBD1 CASSVATGQRHEKLFF TGTGCCAGCAGCGTAGCTACGGGACAGAGACATGAAAAACTGTTTTTT
TRBJ1-1 TRBV5-4 NA NA CASSRDMNTEAFF TGTGCCAGCAGCCGTGATATGAACACTGAAGCTTTCTTT
TRBJ2-2 TRBV10-3 NA TRBD2 CAISLAGGPGELFF TGTGCCATCAGCCTAGCGGGGGGGCCCGGGGAGCTGTTTTTT
TRBJ1-2 TRBV18 NA NA CASSADSLGGYTF TGTGCCAGCTCTGCGGACAGCCTGGGAGGCTACACCTTC
TRBJ1-3 TRBV6-1 NA NA CASSELPGGGQGNTIYF TGTGCCAGCAGTGAACTTCCTGGCGGGGGGCAGGGAAACACCATATATTTT
TRBJ1-2 TRBV10-2 NA NA CASTTGQGLLNYGYTF TGCGCCAGCACCACCGGGCAGGGGCTGTTGAACTATGGCTACACCTTC
TRBJ2-5 TRBV7-2 NA NA CASSLMTGPQETQYF TGTGCCAGCAGCTTGATGACAGGACCCCAAGAGACCCAGTACTTC
TRBJ2-5 TRBV10-2 NA TRBD2 CASSEWASSGAGQETQYF TGCGCCAGCAGTGAATGGGCTTCTAGCGGGGCCGGGCAAGAGACCCAGTACTTC
TRBJ2-3 TRBV4-1 NA NA CASSRQDRDTQYF TGCGCCAGCAGCCGCCAGGACAGAGATACGCAGTATTTT